The clone carrying this T cell receptor beta chain has only a few counts. These data are taken from a study of cytomegalovirus exposure and HLA in healthy donors. The PCR was carried out with 60 Vbeta primers and 13 Jbeta primers. The repertoire was sequenced with immunoSEQ multiplex PCR; TCRdb's copy has only in-frame clones and lacks some. The sample lists 90,000 to 130,000 clones; 55% to 80% were seen once. This CDR3 region has 13 residues. The junction had 8 bases not matched to a gene; V was cut back by 5 bases and J by 7 bases. The germline gives CDR1 SGHDT, CDR2 YYEEEE. The rearrangement uses TRBV5-6 and TRBJ1-2; 7 bases are shared with TRBD1. Sequencing was performed on PBMCs. The TCR comes from a woman in her twenties or thirties in good health and CMV-seronegative. This CDR3 reads CASRRDSVCGYTF. CDR3 nucleotide sequence: TGTGCCAGCAGGCGGGACAGTGTTTGTGGCTACACCTTC.